This passage covers 14 T cell receptor beta chains from one sample sequenced in a study of CD8 T cells in ankylosing spondylitis. MiXCR, run by TCRdb on the 5' RACE reads, gives a single entry per CDR3 protein. The table includes 300,000 to 400,000 distinct CDR3 sequences, around 10% detected once. Sequencing input: blood, either unsorted or a sorted T cell fraction (not recorded which). The receptors here all came from a female donor with ankylosing spondylitis or in good health (not recorded which).

The chain joins TRBV7-3 to TRBJ2-1; D is unresolved. The CDR3 spans 17 residues. The V gene lost 5 bases and the J gene lost 0 bases, with 17 bases spanning the gap. Germline values: CDR1 SGHTA, CDR2 FQGTGA. CDR3 sequence (DNA): TGTGCCAGCAGCAGCCACCCTCTATCACTCTCCTACAATGAGCAGTTCTTC. It specifies CASSSHPLSLSYNEQFF.

This clonotype has ten or more counts. This chain uses TRBV6-2 or TRBV6-3 with TRBJ2-1; TRBD2 aligns across 7 bases. Germline CDR1 reads MNHEY; CDR2 reads SVGEGT. CDR3 length: 16 residues. After removal of 0 bases from V and 5 bases from J, the junction contained 7 bases not matched to a gene. DNA of the CDR3: TGTGCCAGCAGTTACTCAGCGGGGCTCACCAACAATGAGCAGTTCTTC. It yields the protein CASSYSAGLTNNEQFF.

The chain recombines TRBV12-3 or TRBV12-4 with TRBJ1-5; 7 nucleotides match TRBD1. V dropped 5 bases and J dropped 2; count of bases not matched to a gene: 9. The CDR3 runs to 16 residues. The CDR3 DNA follows: TGTGCCAGCAGTCTCCGACAGGGACGGGGCAATCAGCCCCAGCATTTT. Amino acids: CASSLRQGRGNQPQHF.

The rearrangement joins TRBV20-1 to TRBJ2-1; D not certain. CDR3 size: 15 residues. Germline assignment: CDR1 DFQATT and CDR2 SNEGSKA (reference sequence). V lost 5 bases and J lost 1, with 15 bases in between. CDR3 DNA: TGCAGTGCTTCGACTTCTTTATCGTCCTACAATGAGCAGTTCTTC. Its protein is CSASTSLSSYNEQFF.

There are many counts of this clonotype. The chain uses TRBV9 and TRBJ2-7, with TRBD1 identical over 9 bases. The length of the CDR3 is 14 residues. Trimming took 4 bases from V and 5 from J; bases not matched to a gene: 7. The germline V gene has CDR1 SGDLS and CDR2 YYNGEE. The CDR3 sequence is CASSTRTGDDEQYF. The CDR3, as DNA: TGTGCCAGCAGCACCCGGACAGGGGACGACGAGCAGTACTTC.

This clonotype occurred many times. V is TRBV5-1 and J is TRBJ1-5; perhaps TRBD1 as D (6 bases). CDR1 is SGHRS and CDR2 is YFSETQ in the germline V gene. V lost 1 base and J lost 3, with 8 bases in between. The CDR3 runs to 14 residues. CDR3 region: CASSLTGPNQPQHF. The DNA of the CDR3 is TGCGCCAGCAGCTTGACAGGGCCCAATCAGCCCCAGCATTTT.

This clonotype was seen ten or more times. J is TRBJ2-4 and V is TRBV3-1; D not certain. CDR1 and CDR2 (germline): LGHDT, YNNKEL (reference sequence). The germline V and J ends were trimmed by 1 base and 0 bases, with 7 bases remaining between them. The CDR3 extends over 15 amino acids. The CDR3 DNA reads TGTGCCAGCAGCCAAGGCGACGGAGCCAAAAACATTCAGTACTTC. It yields the protein CASSQGDGAKNIQYF.

The chain uses TRBV15 and TRBJ1-6; 8 bases line up with TRBD1. Germline assignment: CDR1 LNHNV and CDR2 YYDKDF (reference sequence). The CDR3 extends over 14 amino acids. V was pared by 2 bases and J by 8 bases, with 2 bases of the junction left unmatched. Here the CDR3 reads CATSRTGQDSPLHF. CDR3 coding DNA: TGTGCCACCAGCAGAACGGGACAGGATTCACCCCTCCACTTT.

This clonotype was seen ten or more times. The chain joins TRBV20-1 to TRBJ2-3; D not certain. Per germline, CDR1 DFQATT and CDR2 SNEGSKA (reference sequence). Trimming pared 5 bases from V and 2 bases from J, leaving 11 bases between. There are 13 residues in the CDR3. The CDR3 here is CSAGAVITDTQYF. The CDR3 nucleotides read TGCAGTGCTGGAGCAGTAATCACAGATACGCAGTATTTT.

The V and J genes are TRBV15 and TRBJ1-4, with no clear D. The V end lost 5 bases, the J end lost 8 bases, and 12 bases lay between the germline ends. Germline CDR1 LNHNV, CDR2 YYDKDF (reference sequence). The length of the CDR3 is 13 residues. CDR3 nucleotides: TGTGCCACCAGCGATAGGGCTGGGGAAAAACTGTTTTTT. Its translation is CATSDRAGEKLFF. Together with reference TRBV15 and TRBJ1-4, the CDR3 gives the full variable domain: DAMVIQNPRYQVTQFGKPVTLSCSQTLNHNVMYWYQQKSSQAPKLLFHYYDKDFNNEADTPDNFQSRRPNTSFCFLDIRSPGLGDTAMYLCATSDRAGEKLFFGSGTQLSVL.

The table lists this clonotype with many counts. The chain links TRBV7-2 to TRBJ1-1, with D possibly TRBD1 on 6 matching bases. The CDR3 has 14 amino acids. Trimming cost V 9 bases and J 7 bases, with 21 bases left between them. The germline gives CDR1 SGHTA, CDR2 FQGNSA. The CDR3 protein is CASNNFGTSREAFF. The CDR3 DNA follows: TGTGCCAGTAATAACTTTGGGACATCCCGTGAAGCTTTCTTT.

The chain is built from TRBV7-9 and TRBJ2-2; D gene ambiguous. The CDR3 extends over 14 amino acids. CDR1 and CDR2 from the germline V gene are SEHNR and FQNEAQ (reference sequence). The germline V and J ends were trimmed by 6 bases and 6 bases, with 14 bases remaining between them. The CDR3 DNA reads TGTGCCAGCAGAAATACTGGTAACGCCGGGGAGCTGTTTTTT. Its translation is CASRNTGNAGELFF.

The chain recombines TRBV27 with TRBJ2-1; a weak D match, TRBD2 (5 bases). CDR3 length: 12 residues. CDR1 and CDR2 (germline): MNHEY, SMNVEV (reference sequence). V shed 4 bases and J shed 5 bases, with 6 bases lying between them. The CDR3 protein is CASSWTHNEQFF. Written as DNA, the CDR3 is TGTGCCAGCAGTTGGACTCACAATGAGCAGTTCTTC.

In its sample, this clonotype was seen many times. The gene calls are TRBV28 and TRBJ1-2; D is unresolved. The CDR3 is 13 amino acids. V lost 6 bases, J lost 7 bases, and 15 bases lay in between. CDR1 is MDHEN and CDR2 is SYDVKM in the germline V gene. The CDR3 coding sequence is TGTGCCAGCAGAACCACGGGAACGGGTGGCTACACCTTC. Its protein product is CASRTTGTGGYTF.